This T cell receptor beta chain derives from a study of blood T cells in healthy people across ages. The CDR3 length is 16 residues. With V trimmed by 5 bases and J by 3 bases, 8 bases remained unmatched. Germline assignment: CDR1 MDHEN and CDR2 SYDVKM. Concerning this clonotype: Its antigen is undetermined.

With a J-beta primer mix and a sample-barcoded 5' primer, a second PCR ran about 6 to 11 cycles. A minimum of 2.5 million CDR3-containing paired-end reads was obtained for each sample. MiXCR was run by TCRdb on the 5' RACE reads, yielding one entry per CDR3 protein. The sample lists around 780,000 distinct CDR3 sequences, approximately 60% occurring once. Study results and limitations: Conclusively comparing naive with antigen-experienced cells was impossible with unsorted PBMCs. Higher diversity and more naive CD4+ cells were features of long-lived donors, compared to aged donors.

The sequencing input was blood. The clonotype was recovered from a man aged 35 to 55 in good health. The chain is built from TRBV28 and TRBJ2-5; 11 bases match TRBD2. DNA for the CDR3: TGTGCCAGCAGTCCACCACTAGCGGGGGTAAAAGAGACCCAGTACTTC. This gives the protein CASSPPLAGVKETQYF.